Sequencing of this T cell receptor beta chain was carried out in a study of T cell clones after liver transplantation. Turning to the study itself: Three of the eight recipients were HCV-positive; the rest had non-autoimmune, non-viral transplant indications.

This clone was seen a single time. Unstimulated PBMCs were sorted into CD3+CD4+ and CD3+CD8+ populations. Clones were sequenced by immunoSEQ multiplex PCR, and TCRdb holds only the in-frame ones, with some missing. The data contain 70,000 or so clones, under 95% of them singletons. The germline V gene encodes CDR1 LGHNA and CDR2 YSLEER. There are 14 residues in the CDR3. Trimming pared 0 bases from V and 6 bases from J, leaving 8 bases between. Sequences were derived from CD4+ T cells from blood, sampled before liver transplant. The sequence derives from a human donor who received a liver transplant. This chain joins TRBV4-3 and TRBJ2-2, with D perhaps matching TRBD1 or TRBD2 (5 bases each). For the CDR3, the DNA is TGCGCCAGCAGCCAAGAGAGGGGTCCCGGGGAGCTGTTTTTT. Protein product: CASSQERGPGELFF.